One and the same sample provided the 7 T cell receptor beta chains below, sequenced in a study of CD8 T cells in Susac syndrome. Random hexamers were used to reverse transcribe about 0.45 to 1 ug of RNA. MiXCR was run by TCRdb on the immunoSEQ multiplex PCR reads, yielding one entry per CDR3 protein. Of under 200,000 distinct CDR3 sequences listed, around 90% are singletons. The specimen was CD4+ T cells from PBMCs. These receptors came from a human donor with Susac syndrome.

CDR3 sequence: CSAVDRAVTQTQYF. The DNA for the CDR3 is TGCAGTGCCGTAGACAGGGCGGTAACGCAGACCCAGTACTTC. This sequence joins TRBV20-1 and TRBJ2-5; 7 bases map to TRBD1. The CDR3 is 14 amino acids. V lost 6 bases, J lost 6 bases, and 13 bases stayed unmatched. Germline V lookup: CDR1 DFQATT, CDR2 SNEGSKA (reference sequence).

Written as DNA, the CDR3 is TGCAGTGCTACACCGGGACAGGGGCTAGCTAACTATGGCTACACCTTC. Amino acids: CSATPGQGLANYGYTF. The gene calls are TRBV20-1 and TRBJ1-2, with TRBD1 identical over 10 bases. Germline loops: CDR1 DFQATT, CDR2 SNEGSKA (reference sequence). The CDR3 totals 16 residues. Trimming cost V 4 bases and J 0 bases; bases outside gene matches: 8.

This chain connects TRBV5-1 to TRBJ2-1; a weak D match, TRBD2 (5 bases). The germline V gene encodes CDR1 SGHRS and CDR2 YFSETQ. The CDR3 consists of 13 residues. Trimming removed 5 bases from V and 8 bases from J, with 14 bases in between. The CDR3 nucleotides read TGCGCCAGCAGGCAAACTAGTGAGGATGAGCAGTTCTTC. The encoded protein is CASRQTSEDEQFF.

The CDR3 loop is CASSLGKTPLQTQYF. CDR3 nucleotide sequence: TGTGCCAGCAGCTTAGGCAAGACTCCCCTCCAGACCCAGTACTTC. This chain links TRBV13 with TRBJ2-5; D is ambiguous. This CDR3 region has 15 residues. Germline CDR1 and CDR2: PRHDT and FYEKMQ (reference sequence). V was trimmed by 0 bases and J by 6 bases, leaving 14 bases between them.

The CDR3 loop is CASSNYYGYTF. DNA for the CDR3: TGTGCCAGCAGCAACTACTATGGCTACACCTTC. The genes are TRBV9 and TRBJ1-2, with D unresolved. Germline values: CDR1 SGDLS, CDR2 YYNGEE. The CDR3 spans 11 residues. Deletions cut 4 bases from V and 3 bases from J, with 4 bases between.

This clonotype came up a few times. The chain joins TRBV7-9 to TRBJ2-3, with D uncertain. This CDR3 is built from 16 residues. Germline lookup yields CDR1 SEHNR and CDR2 FQNEAQ (reference sequence). The V end was cut by 0 bases, the J end by 3 bases, with 13 bases between. This chain's CDR3 is CASSLARLVGTDTQYF. For the CDR3, the DNA is TGTGCCAGCAGCTTAGCGAGGCTAGTCGGGACAGATACGCAGTATTTT.

This clonotype was detected only a few times. This rearrangement joins TRBV12-3 or TRBV12-4 to TRBJ2-5, with 9 positions matching TRBD2. V dropped 5 bases and J dropped 5; count of bases not matched to a gene: 3. The CDR3 consists of 13 residues. CDR3 sequence reads: CASSPGLAETQYF. In DNA, the CDR3 is TGTGCCAGCAGTCCCGGACTAGCGGAGACCCAGTACTTC.